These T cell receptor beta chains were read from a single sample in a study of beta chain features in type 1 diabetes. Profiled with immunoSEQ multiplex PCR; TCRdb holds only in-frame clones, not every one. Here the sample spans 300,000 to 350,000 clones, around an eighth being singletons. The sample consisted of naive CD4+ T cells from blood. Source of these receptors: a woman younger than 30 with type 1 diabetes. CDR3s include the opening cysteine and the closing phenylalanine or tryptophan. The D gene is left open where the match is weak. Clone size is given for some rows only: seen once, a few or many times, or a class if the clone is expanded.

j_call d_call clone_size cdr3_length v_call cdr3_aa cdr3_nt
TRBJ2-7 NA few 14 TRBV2 CASRERWQGIEQYF TGTGCCAGCAGGGAGCGGTGGCAGGGGATCGAGCAGTACTTC
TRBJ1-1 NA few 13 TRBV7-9 CASSGGPRAEAFF TGTGCCAGCAGCGGTGGGCCACGCGCTGAAGCTTTCTTT
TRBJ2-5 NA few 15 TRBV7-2 CASSPGTLPRETQYF TGTGCCAGCAGCCCCGGGACTCTGCCTAGGGAGACCCAGTACTTC
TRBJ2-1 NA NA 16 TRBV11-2 CASSSLRVYDDNEQFF TGTGCCAGCAGCTCCTTGCGGGTATACGACGACAATGAGCAGTTCTTC
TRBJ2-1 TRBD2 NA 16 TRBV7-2 CASSQSGSPGYGEQFF TGTGCCAGCAGTCAGAGCGGGAGTCCTGGATACGGTGAGCAGTTCTTC
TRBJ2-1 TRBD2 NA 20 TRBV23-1 CASSQSIQASGRAVLNEQFF TGCGCCAGCAGTCAATCGATTCAGGCTAGCGGGAGGGCCGTCTTGAATGAGCAGTTCTTC
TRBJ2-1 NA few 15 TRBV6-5 CASSYSGHNYNEQFF TGTGCCAGCAGTTACTCGGGACATAATTACAATGAGCAGTTCTTC
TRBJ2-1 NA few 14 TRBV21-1 CASSNPSSYNEQFF TGTGCCAGCAGCAATCCCAGCTCCTACAATGAGCAGTTCTTC
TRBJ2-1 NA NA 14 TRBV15 CATSRDRGPDEQFF TGTGCCACCAGCAGAGACCGAGGGCCGGATGAGCAGTTCTTC
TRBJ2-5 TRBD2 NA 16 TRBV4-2 CASSQGGSGRAETQYF TGTGCCAGCAGCCAAGGGGGTAGCGGGAGGGCAGAGACCCAGTACTTC
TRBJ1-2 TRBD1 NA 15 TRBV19 CASNRLGQGIYGYTF TGTGCCAGTAACCGATTAGGACAGGGCATCTATGGCTACACCTTC